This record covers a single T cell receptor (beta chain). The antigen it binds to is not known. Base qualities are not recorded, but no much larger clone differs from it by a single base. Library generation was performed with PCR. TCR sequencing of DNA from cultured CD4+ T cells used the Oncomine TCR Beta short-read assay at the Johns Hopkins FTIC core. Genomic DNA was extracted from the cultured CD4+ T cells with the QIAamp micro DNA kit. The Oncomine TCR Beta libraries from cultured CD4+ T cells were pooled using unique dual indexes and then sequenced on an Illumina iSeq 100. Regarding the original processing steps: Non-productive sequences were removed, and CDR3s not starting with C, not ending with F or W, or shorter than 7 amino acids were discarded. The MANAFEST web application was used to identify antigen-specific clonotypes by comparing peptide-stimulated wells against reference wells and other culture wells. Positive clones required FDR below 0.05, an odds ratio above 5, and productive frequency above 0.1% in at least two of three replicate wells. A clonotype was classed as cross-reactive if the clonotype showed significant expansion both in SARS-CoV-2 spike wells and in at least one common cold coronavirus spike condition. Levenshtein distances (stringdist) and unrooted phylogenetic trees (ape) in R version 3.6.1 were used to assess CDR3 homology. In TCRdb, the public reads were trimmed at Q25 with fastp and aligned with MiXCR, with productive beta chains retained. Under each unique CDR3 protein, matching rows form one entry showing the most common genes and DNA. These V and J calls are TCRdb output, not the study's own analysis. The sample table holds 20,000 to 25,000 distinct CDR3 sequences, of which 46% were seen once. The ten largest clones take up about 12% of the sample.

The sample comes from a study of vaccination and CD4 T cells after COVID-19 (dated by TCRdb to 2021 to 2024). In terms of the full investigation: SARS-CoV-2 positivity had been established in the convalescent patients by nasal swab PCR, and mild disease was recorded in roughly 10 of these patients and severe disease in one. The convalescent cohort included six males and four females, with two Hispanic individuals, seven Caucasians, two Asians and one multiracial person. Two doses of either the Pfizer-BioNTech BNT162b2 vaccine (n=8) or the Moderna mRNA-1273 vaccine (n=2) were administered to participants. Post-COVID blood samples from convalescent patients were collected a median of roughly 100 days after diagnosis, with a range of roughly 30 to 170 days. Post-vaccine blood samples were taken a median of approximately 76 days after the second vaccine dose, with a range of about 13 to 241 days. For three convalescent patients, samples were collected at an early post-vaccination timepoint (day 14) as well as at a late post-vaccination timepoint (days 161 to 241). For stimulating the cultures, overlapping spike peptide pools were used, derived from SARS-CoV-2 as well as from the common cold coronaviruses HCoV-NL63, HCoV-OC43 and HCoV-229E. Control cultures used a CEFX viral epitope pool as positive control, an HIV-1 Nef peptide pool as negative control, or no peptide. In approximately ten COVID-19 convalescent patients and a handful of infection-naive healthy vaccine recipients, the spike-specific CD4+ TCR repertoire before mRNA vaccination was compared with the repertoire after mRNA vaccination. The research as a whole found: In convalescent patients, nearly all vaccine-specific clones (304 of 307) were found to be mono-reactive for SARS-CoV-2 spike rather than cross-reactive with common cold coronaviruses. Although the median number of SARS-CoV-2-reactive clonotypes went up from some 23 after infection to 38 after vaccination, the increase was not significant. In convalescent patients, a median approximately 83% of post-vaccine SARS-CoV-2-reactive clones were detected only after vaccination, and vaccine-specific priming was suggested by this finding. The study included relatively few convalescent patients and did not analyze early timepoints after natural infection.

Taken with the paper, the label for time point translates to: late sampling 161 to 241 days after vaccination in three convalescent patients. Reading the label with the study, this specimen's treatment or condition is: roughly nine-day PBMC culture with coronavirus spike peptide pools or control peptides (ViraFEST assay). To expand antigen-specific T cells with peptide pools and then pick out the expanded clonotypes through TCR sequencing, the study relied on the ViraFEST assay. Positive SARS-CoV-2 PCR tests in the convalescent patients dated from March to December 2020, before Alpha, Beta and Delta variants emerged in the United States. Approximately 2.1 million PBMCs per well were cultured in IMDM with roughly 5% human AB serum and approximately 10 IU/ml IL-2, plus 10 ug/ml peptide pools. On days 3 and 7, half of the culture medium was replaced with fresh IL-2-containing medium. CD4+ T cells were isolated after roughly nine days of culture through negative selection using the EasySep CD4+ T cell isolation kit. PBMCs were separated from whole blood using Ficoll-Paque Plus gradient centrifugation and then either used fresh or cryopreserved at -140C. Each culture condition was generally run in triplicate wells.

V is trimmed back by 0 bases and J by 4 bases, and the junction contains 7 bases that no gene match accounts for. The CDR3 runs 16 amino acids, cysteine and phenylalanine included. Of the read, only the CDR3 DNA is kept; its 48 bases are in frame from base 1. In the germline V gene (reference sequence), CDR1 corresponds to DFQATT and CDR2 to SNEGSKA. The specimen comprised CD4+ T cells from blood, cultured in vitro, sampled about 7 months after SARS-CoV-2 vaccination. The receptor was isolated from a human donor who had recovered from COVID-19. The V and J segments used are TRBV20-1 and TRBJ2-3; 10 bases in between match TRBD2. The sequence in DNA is TGCAGTGCTAGAGATCTCCTCAGCGGGAGGGCAGATACGCAGTATTTT. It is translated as CSARDLLSGRADTQYF.